What follows are 18 T cell receptor beta chains derived from one specimen sequenced in a study of beta chain features in type 1 diabetes. Findings and limits, study-wide: Among patients with Type 1 diabetes, TCRB CDR3s were moderately but significantly shorter in every one of the four CD4+ subsets.

Antigen specificity for these receptors is unknown. Sequencing targeted expressed TCRB transcripts, as all isolated RNA had been reverse transcribed. Sequencing used immunoSEQ multiplex PCR; TCRdb keeps in-frame clones, though not all of them. There are hundreds of thousands of clones in the sample; over 11% occur only once, and 0.035% to 0.04% lies in the top ten. The sample taken for sequencing was naive CD4+ T cells from blood. The origin of the receptors is a man aged 18 to 30 with type 1 diabetes.

This clone was seen only a few times. J is TRBJ2-1 and V is TRBV4-3; 7 bases are a match to TRBD2. Germline CDR1 and CDR2: LGHNA and YSLEER. After removal of 1 base from V and 0 bases from J, the junction contained 0 bases not matched to a gene. The CDR3 runs to 15 residues. CDR3 sequence (DNA): TGCGCCAGCAGCCAAGCTAGCGGCTCCTACAATGAGCAGTTCTTC. Its protein product is CASSQASGSYNEQFF.

Written as DNA, the CDR3 is TGTGCCTGGAGTGTACGGGGGGTGCTCTCTGGAAACACCATATATTTT. This gives the protein CAWSVRGVLSGNTIYF. The V and J genes are TRBV30 and TRBJ1-3; D might be TRBD1 (5 bases). Germline V gene sequence: CDR1 GTSNPN, CDR2 SVGIG (reference sequence). This CDR3 has 16 residues. V was cut by 0 bases and J by 0 bases, with 12 bases left in between.

In its sample, this clone was seen a few times. This rearrangement joins TRBV6-1 to TRBJ1-2; 7 positions match TRBD1. The length of the CDR3 is 14 residues. The germline V gene encodes CDR1 MNHNS and CDR2 SASEGT. With 2 bases clipped from V and 4 bases from J, the junction kept 4 bases outside the gene matches. The CDR3 DNA sequence: TGTGCCAGCAGTGAATCCGACAGGGCCTATGGCTACACCTTC. Its protein product is CASSESDRAYGYTF.

A remark on this clone: The sample carries other DNA sequences with the same CDR3. This sequence joins TRBV5-1 and TRBJ1-5; tentatively, D is TRBD1 (5 bases). CDR3 length: 14 amino acids. The ends were cut back, 0 bases at V and 7 bases at J, with 11 bases in the middle. Germline CDR1 SGHRS, CDR2 YFSETQ. The CDR3 DNA reads TGCGCCAGCAGCTTGGAAGGGGCAGGGCAGCCCCAGCATTTT. Protein product: CASSLEGAGQPQHF.

The chain recombines TRBV7-9 with TRBJ1-5; no clear D. This CDR3 has 15 amino acids. V lost 5 bases and J lost 7, with 18 bases in between. Germline V CDR1 and CDR2: SEHNR, FQNEAQ (reference sequence). The CDR3 here is CASSDGQWVSQPQHF. CDR3 nucleotide sequence: TGTGCCAGCAGCGATGGGCAGTGGGTCTCGCAGCCCCAGCATTTT.

The CDR3 DNA reads TGCAGCGTGTCAGGGGGGCCCCAGGAGACCCAGTACTTC. It codes for CSVSGGPQETQYF. The chain carries TRBV29-1 and TRBJ2-5; maybe TRBD1 (7 bases). Germline CDR1 is SQVTM and CDR2 is ANQGSEA. With 6 bases removed from V and 5 bases from J, the gap between germline ends came to 16 bases. The CDR3 loop spans 13 amino acids.

This clone was observed a handful of times. CDR3 amino acids: CASSQDAPGTQYF. In DNA form, the CDR3 reads TGTGCCAGCAGCCAAGATGCTCCGGGGACCCAGTACTTC. V usage is TRBV14 and J usage is TRBJ2-5; D uncertain. CDR3 length: 13 amino acids. V was shortened by 0 bases and J by 7 bases, with 9 bases between the two germline ends. In germline, CDR1 is SGHDN, CDR2 FVKESK.

This clone was seen a few times. The rearrangement links TRBV6-5 to TRBJ2-1, with a tentative D call TRBD2 (5 bases). This CDR3 region has 15 residues. Trimming cost V 2 bases and J 0 bases, with 8 bases left between them. CDR1 and CDR2 (germline): MNHEY, SVGAGI. CDR3 region: CASSYGGSSYNEQFF. In DNA form, the CDR3 reads TGTGCCAGCAGTTACGGTGGGAGCTCCTACAATGAGCAGTTCTTC.

V is TRBV28 and J is TRBJ1-2; D gene uncertain. The germline V and J ends were trimmed by 5 bases and 5 bases, with 9 bases remaining between them. Germline V CDR1 and CDR2: MDHEN, SYDVKM. The CDR3 is made up of 12 amino acids. CDR3: CASSVGFYGYTF. The CDR3 DNA follows: TGTGCCAGCAGTGTAGGGTTTTATGGCTACACCTTC.

This sequence joins TRBV28 and TRBJ1-2, with TRBD1 identical over 7 bases. After removal of 6 bases from V and 5 bases from J, the junction contained 12 bases not matched to a gene. This CDR3 comprises 15 residues. CDR1 is MDHEN and CDR2 is SYDVKM in the germline V gene. The CDR3 region is CASRPSTGDFYGYTF. The CDR3 DNA is TGTGCCAGCAGACCCAGTACAGGGGACTTTTATGGCTACACCTTC.

This clone occurred a few times. J is TRBJ2-3 and V is TRBV7-2; 7 positions agree with TRBD2. Germline V lookup: CDR1 SGHTA, CDR2 FQGNSA. Trimming took 11 bases from V and 4 from J; bases not matched to a gene: 9. CDR3 length: 13 amino acids. CDR3 in DNA: TGTGCCTCCTTGGGAGGGGCCGCAGATACGCAGTATTTT. This translates into CASLGGAADTQYF.

This chain joins TRBV5-4 and TRBJ2-2; weak D call: TRBD2 (6 bases). The V gene lost 2 bases and the J gene lost 2 bases, with 7 bases spanning the gap. The CDR3 sequence is 14 residues long. Per germline, CDR1 SGHNT and CDR2 YYREEE (reference sequence). The CDR3 is CASSFGGNTGELFF. The CDR3 DNA is TGTGCCAGCAGCTTCGGGGGTAACACCGGGGAGCTGTTTTTT.

The V gene is TRBV15, the J gene TRBJ2-4; D unresolved. The CDR3 loop spans 13 amino acids. V gave up 0 bases and J gave up 16 bases, with 16 bases separating them. Germline lookup yields CDR1 LNHNV and CDR2 YYDKDF (reference sequence). DNA of the CDR3: TGTGCCACCAGCAGAGATCCCCCCAGCTTCGAATACTTC. Translation gives CATSRDPPSFEYF.

This clone has only a few counts. The rearrangement uses TRBV28 and TRBJ1-1; TRBD1 agrees at 12 bases. The germline V gene encodes CDR1 MDHEN and CDR2 SYDVKM. The CDR3 has 17 amino acids. J gave up 4 bases and V 2 bases, and 8 bases lay outside the gene matches. The CDR3 nucleotides read TGTGCCAGCAGTTTAGGGGACAGGGGGCGCTCGGGCACTGAAGCTTTCTTT. Its translation is CASSLGDRGRSGTEAFF.

The CDR3 loop is CASSQTRGRAYEQYF. For the CDR3, the DNA is TGCGCCAGCAGCCAGACTCGCGGGAGGGCCTACGAGCAGTACTTC. This chain links TRBV4-1 with TRBJ2-7; 9 bases are a match to TRBD2. The CDR3 is 15 residues long. The junction had 5 bases not matched to a gene; V was cut back by 3 bases and J by 2 bases. Per germline, CDR1 MGHRA and CDR2 YSYEKL.

The rearrangement links TRBV6-1 to TRBJ2-6; perhaps TRBD1 as D (6 bases). The V and J ends lost 4 bases and 2 bases respectively, with 9 bases between them. CDR3 length: 15 amino acids. CDR1 is MNHNS and CDR2 is SASEGT in the germline V gene. DNA for the CDR3: TGTGCCAGCAGTGCTACAGGGACTGGGGCCAACGTCCTGACTTTC. Translation: CASSATGTGANVLTF.

This chain links TRBV30 with TRBJ2-5, with 16 positions matching TRBD2. CDR1 is GTSNPN and CDR2 is SVGIG in the germline V gene (reference sequence). After removal of 4 bases from V and 4 bases from J, the junction contained 18 bases not matched to a gene. The CDR3 length is 20 residues. The CDR3 region has the DNA TGTGCCTGGACCAACTCGGGGGGACTAGCGGGAGGGATGGTTGGAGAGACCCAGTACTTC. This sequence encodes CAWTNSGGLAGGMVGETQYF.

This clone was seen a few times. The chain is built from TRBV11-2 and TRBJ2-1; 11 bases align to TRBD1. Germline CDR1 reads SGHAT; CDR2 reads FQNNGV. The CDR3 length is 17 residues. J gave up 5 bases and V 4 bases, and 10 bases lay outside the gene matches. The CDR3 loop is CASSSRAGQGAHNEQFF. The CDR3 DNA reads TGTGCCAGCAGCTCCCGAGCCGGACAGGGGGCCCACAATGAGCAGTTCTTC. The full variable domain, completed using reference TRBV11-2 and TRBJ2-1, is EAGVAQSPRYKIIEKRQSVAFWCNPISGHATLYWYQQILGQGPKLLIQFQNNGVVDDSQLPKDRFSAERLKGVDSTLKIQPAKLEDSAVYLCASSSRAGQGAHNEQFFGPGTRLTVL.